A single sample gave rise to the 23 T cell receptor beta chains below, sequenced in a study of shared clonotypes between healthy human individuals. The assay was immunoSEQ multiplex PCR, and TCRdb's table has in-frame clones only and misses some. The table includes 1.4 million or so clones, around 98.5% detected once. Sequencing was carried out using naive CD4+ T cells sorted from blood. The subset denotes: CD45RA+ positively selected. All receptors come from a man aged 30-40 years in good health.

The chain recombines TRBV9 with TRBJ2-5, with D possibly TRBD1 on 5 matching bases. The CDR3 has 10 residues. V was shortened by 4 bases and J by 13 bases, with 11 bases between the two germline ends. From germline, CDR1 is SGDLS and CDR2 YYNGEE. The CDR3 DNA follows: TGTGCCAGCAGCCATGAACAGGTGTACTTC. This translates into CASSHEQVYF.

As concerns this clone: This sample includes further DNA sequences coding for the same CDR3. V and J are TRBV7-9 and TRBJ2-1; possibly TRBD2 for D (6 bases). V dropped 0 bases and J dropped 4 bases, with 7 bases sitting between them. The CDR3 contains 14 residues. CDR1 is SEHNR, CDR2 FQNEAQ, per germline (reference sequence). For the CDR3, the DNA is TGTGCCAGCAGCTTAGCCGGGACTTACAATGAGCAGTTCTTC. Its protein product is CASSLAGTYNEQFF.

This chain joins TRBV5-1 and TRBJ1-4, with D hard to call. The CDR3 is 15 amino acids. V dropped 4 bases and J dropped 0 bases, with 10 bases sitting between them. Germline lookup yields CDR1 SGHRS and CDR2 YFSETQ. CDR3 coding DNA: TGCGCCAGCAGCCCGGACCCATCAACTAATGAAAAACTGTTTTTT. Amino acid sequence: CASSPDPSTNEKLFF. The variable domain in full, with the rest retrieved from reference TRBV5-1 and TRBJ1-4, is KAGVTQTPRYLIKTRGQQVTLSCSPISGHRSVSWYQQTPGQGLQFLFEYFSETQRNKGNFPGRFSGRQFSNSRSEMNVSTLELGDSALYLCASSPDPSTNEKLFFGSGTQLSVL.

J is TRBJ2-3 and V is TRBV5-6; no clear D gene. The germline V and J ends were trimmed by 2 bases and 1 base, with 5 bases remaining between them. The germline CDR1 and CDR2 sequences are SGHDT and YYEEEE. The CDR3 runs to 13 residues. CDR3 sequence: CASSFLGTDTQYF. The CDR3 DNA reads TGTGCCAGCAGCTTTTTGGGCACAGATACGCAGTATTTT.

CDR3: CASSPRGPYEQYF. The CDR3 bases are TGTGCCAGCTCACCCCGGGGCCCCTACGAGCAGTACTTC. The V gene is TRBV18, the J gene TRBJ2-7; D tentatively reads TRBD1 or TRBD2 (5 bases each). V shed 3 bases and J shed 2 bases, with 8 bases lying between them. This CDR3 is built from 13 residues. CDR1 is KGHSH, CDR2 LQKENI, per germline.

The chain carries TRBV6-6 and TRBJ1-2, with TRBD1 identical over 10 bases. V was pared by 6 bases and J by 9 bases, with 16 bases of the junction left unmatched. The germline gives CDR1 MNHNY, CDR2 SVGAGI (reference sequence). The CDR3 has 16 amino acids. As DNA, the CDR3 is TGTGCCAGCAGCTCCGACCTGACAGGGGGCGCGGCTCGCTACACCTTC. Translation: CASSSDLTGGAARYTF.

The chain couples TRBV28 to TRBJ2-7, with TRBD2 matching 11 bases. Germline lookup yields CDR1 MDHEN and CDR2 SYDVKM. The V and J ends lost 6 bases and 1 base, in that order; junction bases with no gene match: 2. The CDR3 length is 14 residues. The CDR3 sequence: CASSPSGRSYEQYF. As DNA, the CDR3 is TGTGCCAGCAGCCCTAGCGGGAGGTCCTACGAGCAGTACTTC.

The chain couples TRBV7-3 to TRBJ2-5, with D perhaps being TRBD1 or TRBD2 (6 bases each). Per the germline V gene, CDR1 is SGHTA and CDR2 is FQGTGA. V lost 5 bases, J lost 5 bases, and 15 bases lay in between. This CDR3 spans 14 amino acids. CDR3 in amino acids: CASSQRRGAETQYF. CDR3 nucleotides: TGTGCCAGCAGCCAGCGTAGGGGGGCCGAGACCCAGTACTTC.

The gene calls are TRBV6-1 and TRBJ1-5; TRBD1 is a possible D gene (6 bases). The germline CDR1 and CDR2 sequences are MNHNS and SASEGT. This CDR3 comprises 15 residues. Trimming stripped 4 bases from V and 0 bases from J, with 10 bases between. The CDR3 reads CASSGTGISNQPQHF. DNA for the CDR3: TGTGCCAGCAGTGGAACAGGGATTAGCAATCAGCCCCAGCATTTT.

The CDR3, as DNA: TGTGCCAGCAGCTATTCAAGGGGAAAGAGGGAAAAACTGTTTTTT. It translates to CASSYSRGKREKLFF. V and J are TRBV7-2 and TRBJ1-4; TRBD1 might be the D (5 bases). Germline CDR1 reads SGHTA; CDR2 reads FQGNSA. There are 15 residues in the CDR3. Trimming pared 4 bases from V and 8 bases from J, leaving 17 bases between.

The V and J genes are TRBV9 and TRBJ2-1, with D perhaps TRBD2 (5 bases). V was clipped by 3 bases and J by 4 bases, with 17 bases between them. Germline loops: CDR1 SGDLS, CDR2 YYNGEE. The CDR3 consists of 16 residues. CDR3 protein: CASSAPSGSLYNEQFF. The CDR3 nucleotides are TGTGCCAGCAGCGCCCCCAGCGGAAGCCTATACAATGAGCAGTTCTTC.

This clone was found once. The chain links TRBV7-9 to TRBJ2-1; 10 bases fit TRBD1. CDR1 and CDR2 from the germline V gene are SEHNR and FQNEAQ (reference sequence). V lost 1 base to trimming and J lost 5 bases; unmatched junction nucleotides: 2. This CDR3 spans 15 amino acids. The CDR3 reads CASSLGQGANNEQFF. CDR3 DNA sequence: TGTGCCAGCAGCTTAGGACAGGGGGCAAACAATGAGCAGTTCTTC.

This sequence joins TRBV6-5 and TRBJ1-1; D remains ambiguous. Germline V gives CDR1 MNHEY, CDR2 SVGAGI. This CDR3 contains 15 residues. Trimming took 0 bases from V and 0 from J, leaving 8 bases between them. CDR3: CASSYSVTVNTEAFF. For the CDR3, the DNA is TGTGCCAGCAGTTACTCGGTCACAGTGAACACTGAAGCTTTCTTT.

This clone was seen once. This chain joins TRBV5-1 and TRBJ2-5, with TRBD2 identical over 12 bases. The CDR3 is made up of 17 amino acids. V shed 3 bases and J 5 bases; nucleotides not matched to a gene: 11. CDR1 is SGHRS and CDR2 is YFSETQ in the germline V gene. Here the CDR3 DNA reads TGCGCCAGCAGCTCCTCTAGCGGGAGGGCCTCAGGGGAGACCCAGTACTTC. This encodes CASSSSSGRASGETQYF.

V usage is TRBV9 and J usage is TRBJ2-1; D is unresolved. The CDR3 spans 13 residues. V lost 2 bases and J lost 9, with 12 bases in between. CDR1 SGDLS and CDR2 YYNGEE come from the germline V gene. CDR3 nucleotide sequence: TGTGCCAGCAGCGTGACACCAGACGGTGAGCAGTTCTTC. Amino acids: CASSVTPDGEQFF.

CDR3 residues: CASSPRTSGPLDTQYF. The CDR3 coding sequence is TGTGCCAGCAGCCCGAGGACTAGCGGGCCCTTGGATACGCAGTATTTT. This chain links TRBV5-4 with TRBJ2-3, with 11 bases that match TRBD2. V lost 4 bases to trimming and J lost 6 bases; unmatched junction nucleotides: 10. The CDR3 runs to 16 residues. CDR1 SGHNT and CDR2 YYREEE come from the germline V gene (reference sequence).

The chain joins TRBV5-1 to TRBJ2-5; D is possibly TRBD1 (6 bases). Germline values: CDR1 SGHRS, CDR2 YFSETQ. V lost 3 bases and J 4 bases, leaving 19 bases between the germline ends. This CDR3 has 16 amino acids. The CDR3 DNA is TGCGCCAGCAGCTCACCTGTCCGGGACATCGGAGAGACCCAGTACTTC. Amino acid sequence: CASSSPVRDIGETQYF. Based on the CDR3 plus reference TRBV5-1 and TRBJ2-5, the full variable domain is KAGVTQTPRYLIKTRGQQVTLSCSPISGHRSVSWYQQTPGQGLQFLFEYFSETQRNKGNFPGRFSGRQFSNSRSEMNVSTLELGDSALYLCASSSPVRDIGETQYFGPGTRLLVL.

This rearrangement joins TRBV4-1 to TRBJ2-7, with 9 bases matching TRBD1. Germline assignment: CDR1 MGHRA and CDR2 YSYEKL. With 1 base clipped from V and 3 bases from J, the junction kept 16 bases outside the gene matches. This CDR3 region has 19 residues. The CDR3 DNA reads TGCGCCAGCAGCCAAGCGGGACAGGGCGATGGGGGACCCAACTACGAGCAGTACTTC. It encodes CASSQAGQGDGGPNYEQYF.

This chain connects TRBV9 to TRBJ2-3; D may correspond to TRBD1 or TRBD2 (5 bases each). V lost 0 bases to trimming and J lost 6 bases, with 8 bases between them. The germline CDR1 and CDR2 sequences are SGDLS and YYNGEE. The CDR3 length is 13 residues. CDR3 coding DNA: TGTGCCAGCAGCGTAGGTGGGGACGATACGCAGTATTTT. It codes for CASSVGGDDTQYF.

This clone occurred once. The genes are TRBV29-1 and TRBJ2-1; TRBD2 agrees at 11 bases. The CDR3 runs 15 residues. Germline loops: CDR1 SQVTM, CDR2 ANQGSEA. V shed 4 bases and J 6 bases; nucleotides not matched to a gene: 8. CDR3 sequence reads: CSVAIAGGPGNEQFF. The DNA for the CDR3 is TGCAGCGTTGCCATAGCGGGAGGGCCGGGCAATGAGCAGTTCTTC.

On this clone: No DNA is shown, since the ends of the CDR3 on it are uncertain; the CDR3 is the one TCRdb lists. The J gene is TRBJ1-4, the V gene TRBV27; the table's D call TRBD1 went unverified against the DNA. The germline gives CDR1 MNHEY, CDR2 SMNVEV (reference sequence). The CDR3 sequence runs 13 residues, both termini included. The CDR3 sequence: CASSLRVWGTGTF.

The genes are TRBV6-6 and TRBJ2-7; no firm D call. Trimming pared 0 bases from V and 0 bases from J, leaving 9 bases between. CDR1 MNHNY and CDR2 SVGAGI come from the germline V gene (reference sequence). This CDR3 has 15 amino acids. For the CDR3, the DNA is TGTGCCAGCAGTTACTCGAGCCAGAACTCCTACGAGCAGTACTTC. It yields the protein CASSYSSQNSYEQYF.

The gene calls are TRBV29-1 and TRBJ1-1, with D possibly being TRBD1 (5 bases). The V end was cut by 8 bases, the J end by 3 bases, with 22 bases between. Germline-derived CDR1 and CDR2 are SQVTM and ANQGSEA. CDR3 length: 15 residues. The CDR3 reads CSIRDGGFSDTEAFF. DNA for the CDR3: TGCAGCATCCGGGACGGCGGCTTTTCGGACACTGAAGCTTTCTTT.